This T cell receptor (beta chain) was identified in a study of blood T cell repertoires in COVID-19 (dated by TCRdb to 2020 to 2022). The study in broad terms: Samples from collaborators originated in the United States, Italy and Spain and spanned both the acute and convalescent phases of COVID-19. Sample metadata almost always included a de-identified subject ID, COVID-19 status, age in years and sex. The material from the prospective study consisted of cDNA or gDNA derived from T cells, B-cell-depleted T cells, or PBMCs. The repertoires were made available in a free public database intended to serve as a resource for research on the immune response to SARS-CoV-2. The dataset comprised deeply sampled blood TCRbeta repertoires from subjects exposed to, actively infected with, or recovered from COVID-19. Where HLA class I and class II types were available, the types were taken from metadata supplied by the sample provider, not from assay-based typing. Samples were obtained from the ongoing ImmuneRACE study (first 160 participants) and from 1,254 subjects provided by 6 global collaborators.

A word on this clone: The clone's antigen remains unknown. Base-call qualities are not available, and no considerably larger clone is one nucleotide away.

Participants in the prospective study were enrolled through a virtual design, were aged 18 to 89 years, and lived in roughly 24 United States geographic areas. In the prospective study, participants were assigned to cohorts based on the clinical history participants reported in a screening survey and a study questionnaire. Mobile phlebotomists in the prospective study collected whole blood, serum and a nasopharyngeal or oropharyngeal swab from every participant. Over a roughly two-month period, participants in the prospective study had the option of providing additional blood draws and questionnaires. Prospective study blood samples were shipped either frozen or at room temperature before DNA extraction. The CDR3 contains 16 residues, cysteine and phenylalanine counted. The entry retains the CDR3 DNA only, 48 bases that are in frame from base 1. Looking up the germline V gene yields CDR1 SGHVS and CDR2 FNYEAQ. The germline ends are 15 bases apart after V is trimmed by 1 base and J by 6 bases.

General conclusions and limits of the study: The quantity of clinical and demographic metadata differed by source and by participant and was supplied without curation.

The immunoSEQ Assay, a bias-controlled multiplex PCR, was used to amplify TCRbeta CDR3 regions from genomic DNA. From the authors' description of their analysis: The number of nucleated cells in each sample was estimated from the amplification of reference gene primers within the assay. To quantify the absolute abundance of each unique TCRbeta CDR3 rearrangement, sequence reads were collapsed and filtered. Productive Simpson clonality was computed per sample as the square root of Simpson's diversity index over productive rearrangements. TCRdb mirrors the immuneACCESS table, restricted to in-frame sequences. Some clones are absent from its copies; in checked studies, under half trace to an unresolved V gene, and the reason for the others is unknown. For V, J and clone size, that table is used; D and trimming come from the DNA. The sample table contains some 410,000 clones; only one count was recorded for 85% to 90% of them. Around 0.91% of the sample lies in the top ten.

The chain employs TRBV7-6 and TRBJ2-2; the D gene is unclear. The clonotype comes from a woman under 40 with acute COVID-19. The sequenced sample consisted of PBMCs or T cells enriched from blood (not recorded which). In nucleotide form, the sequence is TGTGCCAGCAGCTTAGGTTCAGTATCCCAACCCGGGGAGCTGTTTTTT. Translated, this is CASSLGSVSQPGELFF.